Listed below are T cell receptor beta chains from one sample, sequenced in a study of graft-versus-host responses after intestinal transplantation. The repertoire was sequenced with immunoSEQ multiplex PCR; TCRdb's copy has only in-frame clones and lacks some. The sample yields about 13,000 clones, approximately 84% seen once. The sequences come from PBMCs, collected after intestinal transplantation. All receptors derive from a human patient who received an intestinal transplant, so some T cells may come from the graft donor. The CDR3 runs from the conserved cysteine through the conserved F or W. Each record gives: CDR3 length, D gene, V gene, J gene, clone size, CDR3 DNA, CDR3 protein. The D gene is left open where the match is weak. The listing skips clone size in some rows; elsewhere it reads once, few, many or a size class.

cdr3_length: 13
d_call: -
v_call: TRBV11-3
j_call: TRBJ1-6
clone_size: -
cdr3_nt: TGTGCCAGCAGCTTAGTCCATAATTCACCCCTCCACTTT
cdr3_aa: CASSLVHNSPLHF

cdr3_length: 19
d_call: TRBD1
v_call: TRBV18
j_call: TRBJ1-2
clone_size: -
cdr3_nt: TGTGCCAGCTCACTTCTCGGGCAGGCAGGGGGTTCAGCTAACTATGGCTACACCTTC
cdr3_aa: CASSLLGQAGGSANYGYTF

cdr3_length: 14
d_call: -
v_call: TRBV5-1
j_call: TRBJ1-2
clone_size: -
cdr3_nt: TGCGCCAGCAGCGCGACATCCGGACAGATTGGCTACACCTTC
cdr3_aa: CASSATSGQIGYTF

cdr3_length: 15
d_call: TRBD2
v_call: TRBV30
j_call: TRBJ2-1
clone_size: -
cdr3_nt: TGTGCCTGGAGTGAGCAGTTAGCGGGCTACAATGAGCAGTTCTTC
cdr3_aa: CAWSEQLAGYNEQFF

cdr3_length: 18
d_call: TRBD1
v_call: TRBV5-4
j_call: TRBJ2-7
clone_size: -
cdr3_nt: TGTGCCAGCAGCCAAGATAGACGGAGAAGGACAGGGTCCGACGAGCAGTACTTC
cdr3_aa: CASSQDRRRRTGSDEQYF

cdr3_length: 14
d_call: -
v_call: TRBV5-1
j_call: TRBJ2-1
clone_size: -
cdr3_nt: TGCGCCAGCAGCTTGGAGAGCTCCTACAATGAGCAGTTCTTC
cdr3_aa: CASSLESSYNEQFF

cdr3_length: 11
d_call: -
v_call: TRBV13
j_call: TRBJ2-1
clone_size: -
cdr3_nt: TGTGCCAGCAGCTTAGAAGGTGAGCAGTTCTTC
cdr3_aa: CASSLEGEQFF

cdr3_length: 15
d_call: -
v_call: TRBV4-2
j_call: TRBJ2-3
clone_size: few
cdr3_nt: TGTGCCAGCAGCCAGTATCCTTCGAGCACAGATACGCAGTATTTT
cdr3_aa: CASSQYPSSTDTQYF

cdr3_length: 12
d_call: -
v_call: TRBV29-1
j_call: TRBJ2-5
clone_size: -
cdr3_nt: TGCAGCGCCGAACCTGGACGGGAGACCCAGTACTTC
cdr3_aa: CSAEPGRETQYF

cdr3_length: 17
d_call: -
v_call: TRBV7-9
j_call: TRBJ2-6
clone_size: -
cdr3_nt: TGTGCCAGCAGCTCTCCCCCGCGGCGGGTACGGGCCAACGTCCTGACTTTC
cdr3_aa: CASSSPPRRVRANVLTF

cdr3_length: 13
d_call: TRBD1
v_call: TRBV6-4
j_call: TRBJ2-2
clone_size: -
cdr3_nt: TGTGCCAGCAGCGACAGGGGCACCGGGGAGCTGTTTTTT
cdr3_aa: CASSDRGTGELFF

cdr3_length: 13
d_call: -
v_call: TRBV6-5
j_call: TRBJ1-2
clone_size: -
cdr3_nt: TGTGCCAGCAGTTACGACAGGCTCCTTGGCTACACCTTC
cdr3_aa: CASSYDRLLGYTF

cdr3_length: 14
d_call: -
v_call: TRBV9
j_call: TRBJ1-1
clone_size: -
cdr3_nt: TGTGCCAGCAGCGAATCCCAGTTATACACTGAAGCTTTCTTT
cdr3_aa: CASSESQLYTEAFF

cdr3_length: 16
d_call: -
v_call: TRBV18
j_call: TRBJ2-6
clone_size: few
cdr3_nt: TGTGCCAGCTCACTAACGCAGGGAAGTGGGGCCAACGTCCTGACTTTC
cdr3_aa: CASSLTQGSGANVLTF

cdr3_length: 15
d_call: -
v_call: TRBV7-9
j_call: TRBJ1-4
clone_size: -
cdr3_nt: TGTGCCAGCAGCTTAGGGGGGGCAGCTAATGAAAAACTGTTTTTT
cdr3_aa: CASSLGGAANEKLFF

cdr3_length: 15
d_call: TRBD2
v_call: TRBV28
j_call: TRBJ2-1
clone_size: -
cdr3_nt: TGTGCCAGCAGAGTAGCGGGGGAACTTTGGGATGAGCAGTTCTTC
cdr3_aa: CASRVAGELWDEQFF

cdr3_length: 13
d_call: -
v_call: TRBV6-5
j_call: TRBJ2-7
clone_size: -
cdr3_nt: TGTGCCAGCAGTTACTCAGGCGCCTACGAGCAGTACTTC
cdr3_aa: CASSYSGAYEQYF

cdr3_length: 12
d_call: TRBD2
v_call: TRBV29-1
j_call: TRBJ2-7
clone_size: -
cdr3_nt: TGCAGCGCTCGTGGGGGGGGCTACGAGCAGTACTTC
cdr3_aa: CSARGGGYEQYF

cdr3_length: 18
d_call: -
v_call: TRBV4-2
j_call: TRBJ2-3
clone_size: once
cdr3_nt: TGTGCCAGCAGCCAAGAGATTTCTTTGGAATCCGTGCCCGCCACGCAGTATTTT
cdr3_aa: CASSQEISLESVPATQYF

cdr3_length: 12
d_call: -
v_call: TRBV2
j_call: TRBJ2-1
clone_size: -
cdr3_nt: TGTGCCAGCAGTGAAAGAAGGAATGAGCAGTTCTTC
cdr3_aa: CASSERRNEQFF

cdr3_length: 11
d_call: -
v_call: TRBV7-9
j_call: TRBJ2-7
clone_size: -
cdr3_nt: TGTGCCAGCAGCTTTAGGGACGAGCAGTACTTC
cdr3_aa: CASSFRDEQYF

cdr3_length: 14
d_call: -
v_call: TRBV30
j_call: TRBJ2-1
clone_size: -
cdr3_nt: TGTGCCTGGAGTGTAGACTCTGTCCGGGCTGAGCAGTTCTTC
cdr3_aa: CAWSVDSVRAEQFF

cdr3_length: 13
d_call: -
v_call: TRBV30
j_call: TRBJ1-1
clone_size: few
cdr3_nt: TGTGCCTGGAGTGGACAGTTGAACACTGAAGCTTTCTTT
cdr3_aa: CAWSGQLNTEAFF

cdr3_length: 14
d_call: -
v_call: TRBV14
j_call: TRBJ1-3
clone_size: -
cdr3_nt: TGTGCCAGCAGCCGAGGGGGCTCTGGAAACACCATATATTTT
cdr3_aa: CASSRGGSGNTIYF

cdr3_length: 12
d_call: -
v_call: TRBV19
j_call: TRBJ2-1
clone_size: -
cdr3_nt: TGTGCCAGTAGTCCCCGTCGTGATGAGCAGTTCTTC
cdr3_aa: CASSPRRDEQFF

cdr3_length: 15
d_call: TRBD2
v_call: TRBV11-2
j_call: TRBJ2-2
clone_size: -
cdr3_nt: TGTGCCAGCAGCTTAGCGGGAGGTTCTACCGGGGAGCTGTTTTTT
cdr3_aa: CASSLAGGSTGELFF

cdr3_length: 17
d_call: TRBD1
v_call: TRBV6-1
j_call: TRBJ2-5
clone_size: -
cdr3_nt: TGTGCCAGCAGTGAAGTTCTCCGGGACAGCTACCAAGAGACCCAGTACTTC
cdr3_aa: CASSEVLRDSYQETQYF

cdr3_length: 15
d_call: TRBD1
v_call: TRBV18
j_call: TRBJ1-5
clone_size: -
cdr3_nt: TGTGCCAGCTCACGGACAGGGCTTAGCAATCAGCCCCAGCATTTT
cdr3_aa: CASSRTGLSNQPQHF

cdr3_length: 15
d_call: TRBD1
v_call: TRBV7-9
j_call: TRBJ2-7
clone_size: -
cdr3_nt: TGTGCCAGCAGCTTCGGGGCGACAGGGGGTTACGAGCAGTACTTC
cdr3_aa: CASSFGATGGYEQYF

cdr3_length: 15
d_call: -
v_call: TRBV6-5
j_call: TRBJ2-5
clone_size: -
cdr3_nt: TGTGCCAGCAGTAAAACAGGGGCGGGGGGTGAGACCCAGTACTTC
cdr3_aa: CASSKTGAGGETQYF

cdr3_length: 14
d_call: -
v_call: TRBV9
j_call: TRBJ2-6
clone_size: -
cdr3_nt: TGTGCCAGCAGCGTCAGCTCTGGGGCCAACGTCCTGACTTTC
cdr3_aa: CASSVSSGANVLTF

cdr3_length: 15
d_call: -
v_call: TRBV19
j_call: TRBJ2-3
clone_size: -
cdr3_nt: TGTGCCAGTAGCGCCCTTGCGGGGTTGGCAGATACGCAGTATTTT
cdr3_aa: CASSALAGLADTQYF

cdr3_length: 14
d_call: TRBD2
v_call: TRBV19
j_call: TRBJ2-7
clone_size: -
cdr3_nt: TGTGCCAGTAGTTCCACTAGCGGATCCTACGAGCAGTACTTC
cdr3_aa: CASSSTSGSYEQYF

cdr3_length: 15
d_call: TRBD2
v_call: TRBV6-1
j_call: TRBJ2-3
clone_size: once
cdr3_nt: TGTGCCAGCAGTGAAGTAGCGGGAGGCACAGATACGCAGTATTTT
cdr3_aa: CASSEVAGGTDTQYF

cdr3_length: 15
d_call: -
v_call: TRBV7-8
j_call: TRBJ1-1
clone_size: -
cdr3_nt: TGTGCCAGCAGCTCAAATAGGGGGGGGAACACTGAAGCTTTCTTT
cdr3_aa: CASSSNRGGNTEAFF

cdr3_length: 12
d_call: -
v_call: TRBV18
j_call: TRBJ2-1
clone_size: -
cdr3_nt: TGTGCCAGCTCACCGGGGCTTAGCTTTCAGTTCTTC
cdr3_aa: CASSPGLSFQFF

cdr3_length: 15
d_call: -
v_call: TRBV19
j_call: TRBJ1-5
clone_size: -
cdr3_nt: TGTGCCAGTAGTATCTCTGTATGGGGCAATCAGCCCCAGCATTTT
cdr3_aa: CASSISVWGNQPQHF

cdr3_length: 14
d_call: -
v_call: TRBV27
j_call: TRBJ2-7
clone_size: -
cdr3_nt: TGTGCCAGCAGTTTGGGCCAGGGTTTCGGCGAGCAGTACTTC
cdr3_aa: CASSLGQGFGEQYF

cdr3_length: 13
d_call: -
v_call: TRBV9
j_call: TRBJ2-7
clone_size: -
cdr3_nt: TGTGCCAGCAGCGTCGAGGCCCTCGACGAGCAGTACTTC
cdr3_aa: CASSVEALDEQYF

cdr3_length: 15
d_call: TRBD2
v_call: TRBV5-1
j_call: TRBJ2-7
clone_size: -
cdr3_nt: TGCGCCAGCAGCCAAGGGACTAGCGCCTCCTACGAGCAGTACTTC
cdr3_aa: CASSQGTSASYEQYF